The 6 T cell receptor beta chains below were found in one sample sequenced in a study of kidney transplant recipient with SARS-CoV-2 infection. TCRdb processed the reads anew with MiXCR; each CDR3 protein has one entry. The table shows fewer than 250,000 distinct CDR3 sequences, with less than 35% occurring only once. This sample comprised a blood sample, obtained at baseline and on roughly day 120 from a kidney transplant recipient. The source of these receptors is a male patient in his 30s who had COVID-19 and was a kidney transplant recipient. Certain T cells may be donor cells from the graft.

On this clonotype: One base away lies a much larger clone, so this may be a sequencing read error. The rearrangement links TRBV5-6 to TRBJ1-2; D may be TRBD1 (6 bases). TRBJ2-4 matches the DNA end more closely, so the J call is doubtful. Germline CDR1 is SGHDT and CDR2 is YYEEEE. The CDR3 spans 13 residues. CDR3 in amino acids: CASTFRGHYDQYF. The CDR3 DNA reads TGTGCCAGCACCTTCCGGGGACACTACGATCAGTACTTC.

With regard to this clonotype: Sequence at one end of the junction differs from germline and may be a read error. This chain links TRBV20-1 with TRBJ1-2; a weak D match, TRBD1 (6 bases). CDR1 is DFQATT, CDR2 SNEGSKA, per germline (reference sequence). The CDR3 spans 15 residues. CDR3 sequence reads: CNARGNLRGIDGYTF. CDR3 nucleotides: TGCAATGCTAGGGGGAATCTGAGGGGGATCGATGGCTACACCTTC.

This clonotype was picked up a small number of times. The J gene is TRBJ2-5, the V gene TRBV5-4; D gene uncertain. Deletions cut 0 bases from V and 4 bases from J, with 16 bases between. The CDR3 totals 16 residues. Germline V gene sequence: CDR1 SGHNT, CDR2 YYREEE (reference sequence). CDR3: CASSLGSAMDSETQYF. The CDR3 region has the DNA TGTGCCAGCAGCTTGGGATCAGCAATGGATTCAGAGACCCAGTACTTC.

A note on this clonotype: This may be a read error, as it is one base from a much larger clone. The V gene is TRBV19, the J gene TRBJ1-3; TRBD1 is a possible D gene (5 bases). The CDR3 loop spans 16 amino acids. The germline CDR1 and CDR2 sequences are LNHDA and SQIVND (reference sequence). The DNA of the CDR3 is TGTGCCAGTAGTCCTTACGGGACGAGCTCTGGAAACATCATATATTTT. This translates into CASSPYGTSSGNIIYF. The full variable domain, completed using reference TRBV19 and TRBJ1-3, is DGGITQSPKYLFRKEGQNVTLSCEQNLNHDAMYWYRQDPGQGLRLIYYSQIVNDFQKGDIAEGYSVSREKKESFPLTVTSAQKNPTAFYLCASSPYGTSSGNIIYFGEGSWLTVV.

This clonotype was detected ten times or more. The chain uses TRBV18 and TRBJ2-1, with 7 bases that match TRBD1. The CDR3 totals 13 residues. Germline loops: CDR1 KGHSH, CDR2 LQKENI. The J segment lost 7 bases and the V segment lost 6 bases, leaving 6 bases of the junction unmatched. DNA of the CDR3: TGTGCCAGCTCCGGGACAGCTGGGAATGAGCAGTTCTTC. It translates to CASSGTAGNEQFF.

Notes on this clonotype: A much larger clone lies a single base off, so this may be a read error. This sequence joins TRBV20-1 and TRBJ1-2; no clear D gene. This CDR3 comprises 16 residues. V lost 5 bases and J lost 4, with 23 bases in between. CDR1 and CDR2 (germline): DFQATT, SNEGSKA (reference sequence). CDR3: CSAYRELFRKTYGYTF. The CDR3 nucleotides are TGCAGTGCTTACCGTGAGCTGTTTCGAAAGACCTATGGCTACACCTTC.